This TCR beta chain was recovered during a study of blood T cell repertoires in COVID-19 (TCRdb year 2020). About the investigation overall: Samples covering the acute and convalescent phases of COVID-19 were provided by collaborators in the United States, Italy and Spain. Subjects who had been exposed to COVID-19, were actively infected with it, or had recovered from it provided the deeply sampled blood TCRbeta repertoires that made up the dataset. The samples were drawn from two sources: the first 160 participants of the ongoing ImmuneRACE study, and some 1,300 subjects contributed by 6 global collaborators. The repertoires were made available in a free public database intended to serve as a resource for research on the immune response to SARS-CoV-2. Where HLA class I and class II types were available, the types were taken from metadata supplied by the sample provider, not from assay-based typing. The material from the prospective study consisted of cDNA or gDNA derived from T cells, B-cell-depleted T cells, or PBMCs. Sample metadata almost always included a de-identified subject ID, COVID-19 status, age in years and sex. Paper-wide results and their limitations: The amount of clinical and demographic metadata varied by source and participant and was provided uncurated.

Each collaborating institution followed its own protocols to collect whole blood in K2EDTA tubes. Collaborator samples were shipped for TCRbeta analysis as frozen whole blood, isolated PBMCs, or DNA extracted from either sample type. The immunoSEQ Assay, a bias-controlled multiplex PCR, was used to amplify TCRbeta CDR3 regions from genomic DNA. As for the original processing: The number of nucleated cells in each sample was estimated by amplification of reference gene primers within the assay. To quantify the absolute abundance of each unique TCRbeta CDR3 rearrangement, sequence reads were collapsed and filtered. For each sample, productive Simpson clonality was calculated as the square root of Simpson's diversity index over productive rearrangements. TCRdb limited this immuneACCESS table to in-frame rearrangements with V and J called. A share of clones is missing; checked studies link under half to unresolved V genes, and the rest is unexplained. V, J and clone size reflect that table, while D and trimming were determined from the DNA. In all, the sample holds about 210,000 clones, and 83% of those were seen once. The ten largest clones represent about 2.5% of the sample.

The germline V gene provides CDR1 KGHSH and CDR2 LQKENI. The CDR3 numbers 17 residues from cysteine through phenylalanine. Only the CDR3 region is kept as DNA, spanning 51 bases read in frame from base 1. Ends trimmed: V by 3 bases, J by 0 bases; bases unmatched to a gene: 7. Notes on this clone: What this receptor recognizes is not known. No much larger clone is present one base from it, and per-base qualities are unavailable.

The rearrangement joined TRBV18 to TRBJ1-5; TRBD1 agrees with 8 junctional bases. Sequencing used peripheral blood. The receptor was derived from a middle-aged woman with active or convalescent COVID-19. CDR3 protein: CASSPSDRDFSNQPQHF. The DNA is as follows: TGTGCCAGCTCACCGTCGGACAGGGACTTTAGCAATCAGCCCCAGCATTTT.